These 3 T cell receptor beta chains were all obtained from the same sample, sequenced in a study of shared clonotypes between healthy human individuals. The naive CD8 fraction comprised CD45RO-negative cells positively selected for CCR7 and excluded terminally differentiated effector memory CD45RA+ cells. Measured with immunoSEQ multiplex PCR; TCRdb has only the in-frame clones, and not every one. The table shows millions of clones, with just over 90% occurring only once. Sequencing was done on a sample of naive CD8+ T cells from PBMCs. The source is a man aged 18-30 years in good health. Some clones in this sample may be carry-over from other donors' samples.

The J gene is TRBJ2-7, the V gene TRBV6-5; a weak D match, TRBD2 (6 bases). Germline CDR1 MNHEY, CDR2 SVGAGI. The CDR3 runs 15 residues. V gave up 4 bases and J gave up 1 base, with 14 bases separating them. CDR3 in amino acids: CASSLSGLISYEQYF. The DNA of the CDR3 is TGTGCCAGCAGTTTGTCGGGACTGATATCCTACGAGCAGTACTTC.

V usage is TRBV9 and J usage is TRBJ1-2, with 7 positions matching TRBD1. Germline-derived CDR1 and CDR2 are SGDLS and YYNGEE. V lost 1 base to trimming and J lost 6 bases; unmatched junction nucleotides: 12. The CDR3 extends over 16 amino acids. CDR3 protein: CASSVLTRQGIDGYTF. CDR3 sequence (DNA): TGTGCCAGCAGCGTATTGACCCGACAGGGAATAGATGGCTACACCTTC. Together with reference TRBV9 and TRBJ1-2, the CDR3 gives the full variable domain: DSGVTQTPKHLITATGQRVTLRCSPRSGDLSVYWYQQSLDQGLQFLIQYYNGEERAKGNILERFSAQQFPDLHSELNLSSLELGDSALYFCASSVLTRQGIDGYTFGSGTRLTVV.

The rearrangement uses TRBV6-9 and TRBJ2-3; 8 bases fit TRBD1. J was trimmed by 5 bases and V by 4 bases; bases with no gene match: 8. CDR3 size: 15 residues. CDR1 MNHGY and CDR2 SVAAGI come from the germline V gene. CDR3 residues: CASSSNGQGGDTQYF. In nucleotides, the CDR3 is TGTGCCAGCAGTTCCAACGGACAGGGTGGAGATACGCAGTATTTT.